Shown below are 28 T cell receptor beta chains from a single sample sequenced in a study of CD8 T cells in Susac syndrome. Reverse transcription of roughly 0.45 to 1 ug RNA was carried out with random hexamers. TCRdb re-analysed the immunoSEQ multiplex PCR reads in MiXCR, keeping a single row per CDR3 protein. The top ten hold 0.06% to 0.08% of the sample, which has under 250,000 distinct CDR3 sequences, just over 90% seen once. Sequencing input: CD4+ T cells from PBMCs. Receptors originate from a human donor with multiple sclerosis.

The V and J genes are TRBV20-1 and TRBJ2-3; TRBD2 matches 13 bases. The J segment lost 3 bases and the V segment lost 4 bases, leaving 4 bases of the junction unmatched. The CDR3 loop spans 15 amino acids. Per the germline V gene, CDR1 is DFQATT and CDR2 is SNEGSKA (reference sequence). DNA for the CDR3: TGCAGTGCTACGCGGACTAGCGGGAGAACAGATACGCAGTATTTT. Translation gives CSATRTSGRTDTQYF.

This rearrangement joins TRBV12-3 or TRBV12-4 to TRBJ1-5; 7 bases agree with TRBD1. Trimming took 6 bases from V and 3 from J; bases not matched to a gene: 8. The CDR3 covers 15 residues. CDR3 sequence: CASSPDRSLNQPQHF. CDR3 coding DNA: TGTGCCAGCAGCCCGGACAGGAGCCTCAATCAGCCCCAGCATTTT.

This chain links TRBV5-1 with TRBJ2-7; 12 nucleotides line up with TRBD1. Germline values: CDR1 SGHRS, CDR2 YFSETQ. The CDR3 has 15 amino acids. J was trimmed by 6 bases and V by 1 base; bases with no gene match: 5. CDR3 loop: CASSLPGQGALEQYF. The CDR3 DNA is TGCGCCAGCAGCTTGCCGGGACAGGGGGCTCTCGAGCAGTACTTC. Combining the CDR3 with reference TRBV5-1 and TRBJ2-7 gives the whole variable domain KAGVTQTPRYLIKTRGQQVTLSCSPISGHRSVSWYQQTPGQGLQFLFEYFSETQRNKGNFPGRFSGRQFSNSRSEMNVSTLELGDSALYLCASSLPGQGALEQYFGPGTRLTVT.

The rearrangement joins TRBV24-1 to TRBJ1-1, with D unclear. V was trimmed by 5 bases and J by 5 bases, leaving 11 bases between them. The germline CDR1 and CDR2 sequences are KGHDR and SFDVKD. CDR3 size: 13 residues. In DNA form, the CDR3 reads TGTGCCACCAGTGCGTCGGTGGGTACTGAAGCTTTCTTT. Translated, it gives CATSASVGTEAFF.

The CDR3 region is CASREPVRNEQFF. CDR3 nucleotides: TGTGCCAGCAGGGAACCAGTCCGCAATGAGCAGTTCTTC. V gene TRBV6-5 combines with J gene TRBJ2-1; D uncertain. V was cut by 6 bases and J by 6 bases, with 12 bases left in between. The CDR3 consists of 13 residues. Germline-derived CDR1 and CDR2 are MNHEY and SVGAGI.

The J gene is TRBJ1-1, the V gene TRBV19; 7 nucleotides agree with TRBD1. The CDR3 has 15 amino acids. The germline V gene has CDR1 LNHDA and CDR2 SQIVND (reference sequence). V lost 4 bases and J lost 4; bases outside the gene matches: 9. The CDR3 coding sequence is TGTGCCAGTAGTACCAACATAGGGGGCCTCACTGAAGCTTTCTTT. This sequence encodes CASSTNIGGLTEAFF.

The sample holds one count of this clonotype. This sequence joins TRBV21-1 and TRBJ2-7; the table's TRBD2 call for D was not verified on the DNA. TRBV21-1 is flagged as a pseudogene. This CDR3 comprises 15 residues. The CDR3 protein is CASSKPRWEGYEQYV. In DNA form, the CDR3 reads TGTGCCAGCAGCAAACCCCGCTGGGAGGGCTACGAGCAGTACGTC.

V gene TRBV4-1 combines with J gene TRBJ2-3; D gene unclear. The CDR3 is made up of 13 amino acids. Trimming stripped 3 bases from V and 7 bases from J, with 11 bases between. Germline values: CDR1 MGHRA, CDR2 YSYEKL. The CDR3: CASSHPDRNTQYF. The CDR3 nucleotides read TGCGCCAGCAGCCATCCCGACCGAAATACGCAGTATTTT.

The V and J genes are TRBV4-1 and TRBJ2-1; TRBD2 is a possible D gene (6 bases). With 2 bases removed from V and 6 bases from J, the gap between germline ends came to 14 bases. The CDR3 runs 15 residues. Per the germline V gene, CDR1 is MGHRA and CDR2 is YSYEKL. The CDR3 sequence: CASSQTAVAVNEQFF. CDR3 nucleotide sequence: TGCGCCAGCAGCCAAACGGCGGTAGCGGTCAATGAGCAGTTCTTC.

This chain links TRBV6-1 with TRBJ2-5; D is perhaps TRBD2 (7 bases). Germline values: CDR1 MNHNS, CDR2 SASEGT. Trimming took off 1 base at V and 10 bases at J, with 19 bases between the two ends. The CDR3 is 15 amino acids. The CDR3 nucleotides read TGTGCCAGCAGTGAAGGTTTACGGGGGGCCATGGGCCAGTACTTC. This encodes CASSEGLRGAMGQYF.

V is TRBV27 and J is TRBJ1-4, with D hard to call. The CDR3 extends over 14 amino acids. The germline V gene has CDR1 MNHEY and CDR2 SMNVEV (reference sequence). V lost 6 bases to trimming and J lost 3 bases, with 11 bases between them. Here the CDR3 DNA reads TGTGCCAGCAGGTCCGCGGGTGCTAATGAAAAACTGTTTTTT. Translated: CASRSAGANEKLFF.

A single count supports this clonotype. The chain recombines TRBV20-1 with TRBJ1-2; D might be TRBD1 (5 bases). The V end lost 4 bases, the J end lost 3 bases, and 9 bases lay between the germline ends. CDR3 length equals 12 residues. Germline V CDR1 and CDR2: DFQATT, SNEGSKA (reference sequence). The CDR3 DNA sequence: TGCAGTGCTACGCAGGGTGACTATGGCTACACCTTC. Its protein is CSATQGDYGYTF.

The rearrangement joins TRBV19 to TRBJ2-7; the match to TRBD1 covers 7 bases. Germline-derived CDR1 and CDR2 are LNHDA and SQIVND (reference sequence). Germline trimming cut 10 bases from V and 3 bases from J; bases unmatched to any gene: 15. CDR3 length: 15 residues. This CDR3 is CATRYGGQDHYEQYF. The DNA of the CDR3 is TGTGCCACCCGTTATGGAGGACAGGATCACTACGAGCAGTACTTC.

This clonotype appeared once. The CDR3, as DNA: TGCAGCGTTATTACAGGGGGGTTGAAGGAAAATGAAAAACTGTTTTTT. Its translation: CSVITGGLKENEKLFF. The chain employs TRBV29-1 and TRBJ1-4; 8 bases map to TRBD1. After removal of 5 bases from V and 5 bases from J, the junction contained 13 bases not matched to a gene. This CDR3 has 16 amino acids. In germline, CDR1 is SQVTM, CDR2 ANQGSEA.

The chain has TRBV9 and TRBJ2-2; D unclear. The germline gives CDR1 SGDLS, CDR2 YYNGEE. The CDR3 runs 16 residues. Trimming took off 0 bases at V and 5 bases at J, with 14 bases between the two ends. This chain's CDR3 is CASSVVGRVRTGELFF. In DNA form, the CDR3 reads TGTGCCAGCAGCGTAGTTGGAAGGGTTCGTACCGGGGAGCTGTTTTTT. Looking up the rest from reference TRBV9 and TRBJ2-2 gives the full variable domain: DSGVTQTPKHLITATGQRVTLRCSPRSGDLSVYWYQQSLDQGLQFLIQYYNGEERAKGNILERFSAQQFPDLHSELNLSSLELGDSALYFCASSVVGRVRTGELFFGEGSRLTVL.

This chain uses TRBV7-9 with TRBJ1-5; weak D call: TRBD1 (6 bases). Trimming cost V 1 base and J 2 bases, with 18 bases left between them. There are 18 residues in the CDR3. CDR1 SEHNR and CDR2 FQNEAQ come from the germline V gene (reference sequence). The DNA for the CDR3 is TGTGCCAGCAGCTTAGGGACAGTGGGACGGGGTCGCAATCAGCCCCAGCATTTT. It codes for CASSLGTVGRGRNQPQHF.

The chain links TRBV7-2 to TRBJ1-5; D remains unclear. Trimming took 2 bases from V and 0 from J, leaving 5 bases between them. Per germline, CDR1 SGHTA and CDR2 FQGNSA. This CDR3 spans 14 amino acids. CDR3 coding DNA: TGTGCCAGCAGCTTAATGGGTAGCAATCAGCCCCAGCATTTT. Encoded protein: CASSLMGSNQPQHF.

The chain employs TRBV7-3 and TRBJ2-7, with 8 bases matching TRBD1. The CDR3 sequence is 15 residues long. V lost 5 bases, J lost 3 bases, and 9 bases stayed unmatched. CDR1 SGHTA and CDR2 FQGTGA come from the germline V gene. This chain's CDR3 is CASSLDRGPIYEQYF. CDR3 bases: TGTGCCAGCAGCCTCGACAGGGGACCAATCTACGAGCAGTACTTC.

Here the CDR3 reads CACRTPLNTEAFF. In DNA, the CDR3 is TGTGCCTGCCGGACCCCCCTGAACACTGAAGCTTTCTTT. The chain employs TRBV6-5 and TRBJ1-1; no reliable D call. The V and J ends lost 11 bases and 0 bases respectively, with 13 bases between them. The V gene's germline CDR1 is MNHEY and CDR2 SVGAGI. The CDR3 has 13 amino acids.

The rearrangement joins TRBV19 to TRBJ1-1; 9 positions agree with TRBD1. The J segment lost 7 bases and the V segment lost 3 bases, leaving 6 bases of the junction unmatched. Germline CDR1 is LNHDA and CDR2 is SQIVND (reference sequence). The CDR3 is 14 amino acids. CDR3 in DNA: TGTGCCAGTAGTATCACAGGGGGCGGGGATGAAGCTTTCTTT. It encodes CASSITGGGDEAFF.

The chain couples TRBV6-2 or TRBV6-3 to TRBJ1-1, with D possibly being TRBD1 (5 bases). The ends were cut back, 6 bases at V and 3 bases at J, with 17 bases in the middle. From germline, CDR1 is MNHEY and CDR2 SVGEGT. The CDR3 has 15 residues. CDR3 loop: CASRPTGQPYTEAFF. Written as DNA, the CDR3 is TGTGCCAGCAGACCGACTGGACAACCTTACACTGAAGCTTTCTTT.

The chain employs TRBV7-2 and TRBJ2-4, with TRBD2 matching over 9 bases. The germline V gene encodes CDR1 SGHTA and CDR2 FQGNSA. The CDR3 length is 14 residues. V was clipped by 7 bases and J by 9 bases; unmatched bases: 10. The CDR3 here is CASTLLAGIGIQYF. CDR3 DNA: TGTGCCAGCACCCTTCTAGCGGGGATTGGCATTCAGTACTTC.

CDR3 DNA sequence: TGTGCCAGCAGTGAGATTCTACAGGGGGCGAACACTGAAGCTTTCTTT. Translating gives CASSEILQGANTEAFF. The chain has TRBV6-1 and TRBJ1-1; 9 bases are shared with TRBD1. This CDR3 has 16 residues. Trimming cost V 3 bases and J 1 base; bases outside gene matches: 6. Germline V lookup: CDR1 MNHNS, CDR2 SASEGT.

This chain's CDR3 is CASSLGGAYSNQPQHF. The DNA for the CDR3 is TGTGCCAGCAGCTTAGGCGGGGCTTATAGCAATCAGCCCCAGCATTTT. J is TRBJ1-5 and V is TRBV7-9; TRBD1 might be the D (5 bases). V dropped 1 base and J dropped 0 bases, with 10 bases sitting between them. Germline CDR1 is SEHNR and CDR2 is FQNEAQ (reference sequence). The CDR3 length is 16 residues.

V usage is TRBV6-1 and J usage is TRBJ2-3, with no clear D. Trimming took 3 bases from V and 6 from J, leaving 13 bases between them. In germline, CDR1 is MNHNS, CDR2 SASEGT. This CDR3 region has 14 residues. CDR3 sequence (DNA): TGTGCCAGCAGTGATGGGGTTCCCCAGGATACGCAGTATTTT. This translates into CASSDGVPQDTQYF.

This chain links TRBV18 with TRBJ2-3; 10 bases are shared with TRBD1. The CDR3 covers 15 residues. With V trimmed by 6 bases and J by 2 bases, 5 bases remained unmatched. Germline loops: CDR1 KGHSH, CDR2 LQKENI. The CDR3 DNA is TGTGCCAGCTCGGGACAGGGGCCGTCCACAGATACGCAGTATTTT. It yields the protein CASSGQGPSTDTQYF.

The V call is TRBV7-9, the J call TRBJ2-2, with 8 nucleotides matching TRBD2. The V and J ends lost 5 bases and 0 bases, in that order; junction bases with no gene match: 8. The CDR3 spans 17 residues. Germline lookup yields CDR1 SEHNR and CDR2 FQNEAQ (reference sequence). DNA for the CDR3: TGTGCCAGCAGCCTAACCGTCGGGGGGGCGAACACCGGGGAGCTGTTTTTT. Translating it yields CASSLTVGGANTGELFF.

The CDR3 is CASRLGGSQETQYF. CDR3 bases: TGTGCCAGTAGATTGGGCGGCAGCCAAGAGACCCAGTACTTC. The genes are TRBV19 and TRBJ2-5; D is unclear. V lost 6 bases and J lost 1, with 12 bases in between. CDR1 and CDR2 from the germline V gene are LNHDA and SQIVND (reference sequence). This CDR3 spans 14 amino acids.